This is a list of T cell receptor beta chains from one sample in a study of T cell changes during pregnancy in multiple sclerosis. This table comes from immunoSEQ multiplex PCR, and its TCRdb copy is limited to in-frame clones, with some not included. The data contain about 69,000 clones, approximately 91% of them singletons. Sequenced here: peripheral blood, sampled in the third trimester of pregnancy. The receptor set was obtained from a female donor with multiple sclerosis, enrolled in a pregnancy study. CDR3s include the opening cysteine and the closing phenylalanine or tryptophan. D genes are given only for firm matches. The size of a clone is reported for some rows only, either as once, few or many, or as a class for expanded clones.

>TRBD2|TRBV5-6|TRBJ2-5|NA
TGTGCCAGCAGCTCAAGAGCGGGGGACCAGAGAAAGACCCAGTACTTC
CASSSRAGDQRKTQYF
>NA|TRBV5-4|TRBJ1-1|NA
TGTGCCAGCAGCTTGGAGGGGGCTGAAGCTTTCTTT
CASSLEGAEAFF
>TRBD1|TRBV2|TRBJ1-2|NA
TGTGCCAGCAGTGCCGCGGACGGGACAGATGGCTACACCTTC
CASSAADGTDGYTF
>TRBD1|TRBV6-4|TRBJ2-2|once
TGTGCCAGCAGTGACTCACAGGGGACCGGGGAGCTGTTTTTT
CASSDSQGTGELFF
>NA|TRBV7-2|TRBJ1-6|many
TGTGCCAGCAGCTTAGGGATGGAAAGAGGAGTTTCACCCCTCCACTTT
CASSLGMERGVSPLHF
>TRBD1|TRBV10-2|TRBJ1-3|NA
TGCGCCAGCATATCAGGGACAGGGGGAAACACCATATATTTT
CASISGTGGNTIYF
>TRBD2|TRBV5-1|TRBJ2-5|NA
TGCGCCAGCAGCTTCACCGGGACTAGCGGTTCTCCCCAGTACTTC
CASSFTGTSGSPQYF
>TRBD2|TRBV6-4|TRBJ2-3|NA
TGTGCCAGCAGTGACACTAGCGGGGGGGCGACAGATACGCAGTATTTT
CASSDTSGGATDTQYF
>TRBD1|TRBV7-2|TRBJ2-2|NA
TGTGCCAGCAGCTCCAGAACCGGGACAGGGTTCACCGGGGAGCTGTTTTTT
CASSSRTGTGFTGELFF
>TRBD1|TRBV29-1|TRBJ1-1|NA
TGCAGCGCCGCCTACAGGGGGATGAACACTGAAGCTTTCTTT
CSAAYRGMNTEAFF
>NA|TRBV7-8|TRBJ2-7|NA
TGTGCCAGCAGCTTAGATCGAGAATCCTACGAGCAGTACTTC
CASSLDRESYEQYF